Listed here are 26 T cell receptor beta chains from one sample, sequenced in a study of T cell repertoires in ileal Crohn's disease. Time point indicated: inflamed ileum from the surgical specimen. Only in-frame clones appear in the TCRdb table, and some are missing; sequencing was by immunoSEQ multiplex PCR. The sample includes 10,000 to 11,000 clones, roughly 87% of them seen just once. The material sequenced was ileal tissue. The receptors here all came from an adult with Crohn's disease.

The chain has TRBV2 and TRBJ2-3, with D possibly matching TRBD1 (6 bases). With 5 bases removed from V and 4 bases from J, the gap between germline ends came to 16 bases. Germline-derived CDR1 and CDR2 are SNHLY and FYNNEI. This CDR3 is built from 15 residues. Here the CDR3 DNA reads TGTGCCAGCAGTAAGGACAGAGGACCGGCAGATACGCAGTATTTT. This translates into CASSKDRGPADTQYF.

Regarding this clone: A read error may account for a junction end that differs from germline. The chain carries TRBV7-7 and TRBJ2-1; possible D gene TRBD2, 6 bases. The CDR3 is 15 residues long. Germline V CDR1 and CDR2: SSHAT, FNYEAQ (reference sequence). Here the CDR3 reads CASSSSSGPYNEQFF. The CDR3 coding sequence is TGTGCTAGCAGCTCCTCAAGCGGGCCATACAATGAGCAGTTCTTC. The whole variable domain, filled in from reference TRBV7-7 and TRBJ2-1, reads GAGVSQSPRYKVTKRGQDVTLRCDPISSHATLYWYQQALGQGPEFLTYFNYEAQPDKSGLPSDRFSAERPEGSISTLTIQRTEQRDSAMYRCASSSSSGPYNEQFFGPGTRLTVL.

The chain has TRBV5-4 and TRBJ1-6, with D perhaps matching TRBD1 (5 bases). The V gene's germline CDR1 is SGHNT and CDR2 YYREEE (reference sequence). CDR3 length: 16 residues. Trimming cost V 0 bases and J 6 bases, with 13 bases left between them. CDR3 sequence: CASSLGSRVGNSPLHF. DNA of the CDR3: TGTGCCAGCAGCTTGGGATCCAGGGTGGGTAATTCACCCCTCCACTTT.

The chain joins TRBV14 to TRBJ1-2; 9 bases fit TRBD1. The CDR3 totals 12 residues. CDR1 is SGHDN and CDR2 is FVKESK in the germline V gene. V shed 9 bases and J 10 bases; nucleotides not matched to a gene: 9. The CDR3 loop reads CASSDRGIDYTF. The CDR3 nucleotides read TGTGCCAGTTCGGACAGGGGAATTGACTACACCTTC.

To note about this clone: At one of its ends the junction is not consistent with the germline gene, which may arise from a read error. The genes are TRBV5-1 and TRBJ1-4; D not resolved. The germline gives CDR1 SGHRS, CDR2 YFSETQ. The CDR3 runs 14 residues. DNA for the CDR3: TGCGCCAGCAGCTCGATGGGTACTAGTGAAAAACTGTTTTTT. Its protein is CASSSMGTSEKLFF.

The rearrangement uses TRBV30 and TRBJ2-7; D not resolved. Germline loops: CDR1 GTSNPN, CDR2 SVGIG (reference sequence). This CDR3 is built from 13 residues. V lost 0 bases, J lost 3 bases, and 9 bases lay in between. The CDR3 bases are TGTGCCTGGAGTGTACTTGAAGGCTACGAGCAGTACTTC. Its protein is CAWSVLEGYEQYF. Based on the CDR3 plus reference TRBV30 and TRBJ2-7, the full variable domain is SQTIHQWPATLVQPVGSPLSLECTVEGTSNPNLYWYRQAAGRGLQLLFYSVGIGQISSEVPQNLSASRPQDRQFILSSKKLLLSDSGFYLCAWSVLEGYEQYFGPGTRLTVT.

This rearrangement joins TRBV7-2 to TRBJ2-7; 10 bases are shared with TRBD2. Germline trimming cut 7 bases from V and 4 bases from J; bases unmatched to any gene: 4. Germline assignment: CDR1 SGHTA and CDR2 FQGNSA. The CDR3 extends over 13 amino acids. The CDR3: CASTSSGRYEQYF. CDR3 in DNA: TGTGCCAGCACCTCTAGCGGGAGATACGAGCAGTACTTC.

The rearrangement links TRBV6-1 to TRBJ2-7; D gene unclear. CDR3 length equals 12 residues. CDR1 is MNHNS, CDR2 SASEGT, per germline. V was trimmed by 5 bases and J by 5 bases, leaving 10 bases between them. In nucleotides, the CDR3 is TGTGCCAGCAGTTTAGATCGGAACGAGCAGTACTTC. This translates into CASSLDRNEQYF.

The rearrangement joins TRBV13 to TRBJ1-2; 8 bases are a match to TRBD1. V shed 5 bases and J 8 bases; nucleotides not matched to a gene: 10. In germline, CDR1 is PRHDT, CDR2 FYEKMQ (reference sequence). The CDR3 spans 14 residues. CDR3 in amino acids: CASSTGTGKVGYTF. CDR3 nucleotide sequence: TGTGCCAGCAGCACCGGGACAGGAAAGGTGGGCTACACCTTC.

This clone was seen a few times. V is TRBV12-5 and J is TRBJ1-5; D call uncertain. V gave up 7 bases and J gave up 7 bases, with 14 bases separating them. CDR3 length: 13 amino acids. Germline lookup yields CDR1 LGHNT and CDR2 FRNRAP. The CDR3 region is CASALLHDQPQHF. The CDR3 DNA sequence: TGTGCTAGTGCCCTCCTTCATGACCAGCCCCAGCATTTT.

This clone has only one observation. J is TRBJ1-1 and V is TRBV6-1; D is unresolved. The CDR3 consists of 11 residues. The V gene lost 10 bases and the J gene lost 9 bases, with 15 bases spanning the gap. Germline V gene data show CDR1 as MNHNS and CDR2 as SASEGT. The CDR3, as DNA: TGTGCCAACCATGTGGAGAATCAAGCTTTCTTT. Its translation: CANHVENQAFF.

The rearrangement uses TRBV12-5 and TRBJ2-6; 9 bases fit TRBD1. V lost 1 base, J lost 2 bases, and 9 bases stayed unmatched. The CDR3 spans 19 residues. CDR1 and CDR2 (germline): LGHNT, FRNRAP. CDR3 sequence (DNA): TGTGCTAGTGGTTTGGCTTCCGGGACAGGGATGACTGGGGCCAACGTCCTGACTTTC. This codes for CASGLASGTGMTGANVLTF.

Here the CDR3 DNA reads TGCGCCAGCAGCCTCAGACAGGGGGGAACTTACGAGCAGTACTTC. Translated, it gives CASSLRQGGTYEQYF. This chain connects TRBV5-1 to TRBJ2-7; 9 nucleotides agree with TRBD1. V shed 4 bases and J 4 bases; nucleotides not matched to a gene: 9. CDR1 is SGHRS, CDR2 YFSETQ, per germline. This CDR3 has 15 residues.

This chain connects TRBV30 to TRBJ2-3; TRBD1 agrees at 7 bases. V lost 6 bases to trimming and J lost 2 bases; unmatched junction nucleotides: 11. Germline CDR1 GTSNPN, CDR2 SVGIG (reference sequence). The CDR3 loop spans 15 amino acids. The CDR3 nucleotides are TGTGCCTGTTATATTCCGGGACAGCACACAGATACGCAGTATTTT. Translated: CACYIPGQHTDTQYF. Based on the CDR3 plus reference TRBV30 and TRBJ2-3, the full variable domain is SQTIHQWPATLVQPVGSPLSLECTVEGTSNPNLYWYRQAAGRGLQLLFYSVGIGQISSEVPQNLSASRPQDRQFILSSKKLLLSDSGFYLCACYIPGQHTDTQYFGPGTRLTVL.

The gene calls are TRBV18 and TRBJ1-1; TRBD1 might be the D (5 bases). CDR1 KGHSH and CDR2 LQKENI come from the germline V gene. This CDR3 comprises 15 residues. The V gene lost 1 base and the J gene lost 1 base, with 10 bases spanning the gap. CDR3 region: CASSPQFTGNTEAFF. DNA of the CDR3: TGTGCCAGCTCACCACAGTTTACAGGGAACACTGAAGCTTTCTTT.

The chain couples TRBV28 to TRBJ1-5; D gene uncertain. Germline assignment: CDR1 MDHEN and CDR2 SYDVKM. V gave up 8 bases and J gave up 3 bases, with 14 bases separating them. The CDR3 contains 14 residues. CDR3 residues: CASLSRLNNQPQHF. The CDR3 DNA is TGTGCCAGCTTAAGCCGTCTCAACAATCAGCCCCAGCATTTT. Drawing the rest from reference TRBV28 and TRBJ1-5, the complete variable domain is DVKVTQSSRYLVKRTGEKVFLECVQDMDHENMFWYRQDPGLGLRLIYFSYDVKMKEKGDIPEGYSVSREKKERFSLILESASTNQTSMYLCASLSRLNNQPQHFGDGTRLSIL.

The genes are TRBV30 and TRBJ1-1; D not certain. Trimming cost V 1 base and J 3 bases, with 12 bases left between them. The CDR3 is 14 amino acids. Germline-derived CDR1 and CDR2 are GTSNPN and SVGIG (reference sequence). CDR3 region: CAWSALRRDTEAFF. CDR3 DNA sequence: TGTGCCTGGAGTGCCTTAAGGCGGGACACTGAAGCTTTCTTT. Supplemented by reference TRBV30 and TRBJ1-1, the full variable domain reads SQTIHQWPATLVQPVGSPLSLECTVEGTSNPNLYWYRQAAGRGLQLLFYSVGIGQISSEVPQNLSASRPQDRQFILSSKKLLLSDSGFYLCAWSALRRDTEAFFGQGTRLTVV.

Turning to this clone: The same CDR3 arises from other DNA sequences in this sample as well. The rearrangement uses TRBV7-9 and TRBJ2-5, with TRBD1 matching 7 bases. The CDR3 loop spans 14 amino acids. The germline V gene has CDR1 SEHNR and CDR2 FQNEAQ (reference sequence). Germline trimming cut 3 bases from V and 2 bases from J; bases unmatched to any gene: 3. The CDR3 sequence is CASSLTGRQETQYF. The CDR3 nucleotides read TGTGCCAGCAGCTTGACAGGGAGACAAGAGACCCAGTACTTC.

This chain connects TRBV5-6 to TRBJ1-1, with a weak D call TRBD1 (5 bases). The CDR3 runs to 17 residues. CDR1 and CDR2 from the germline V gene are SGHDT and YYEEEE. Between the trimmed V and J ends, which lost 4 bases and 1 base, there was a span of 20 bases. The CDR3 DNA is TGTGCCAGCAGCCTTGGGGGGAGGGGCGGAGGGAACACTGAAGCTTTCTTT. It codes for CASSLGGRGGGNTEAFF.

The CDR3 is CASSVRSTAGHTQYF. As DNA, the CDR3 is TGTGCCAGCAGCGTAAGATCCACGGCTGGCCATACGCAGTATTTT. The chain employs TRBV5-6 and TRBJ2-3; the D is unclear. The V and J ends lost 4 bases and 7 bases respectively, with 19 bases between them. This CDR3 contains 15 residues. The germline CDR1 and CDR2 sequences are SGHDT and YYEEEE.

The chain uses TRBV27 and TRBJ1-2, with D unresolved. Trimming removed 5 bases from V and 8 bases from J, with 21 bases in between. There are 15 residues in the CDR3. CDR1 is MNHEY, CDR2 SMNVEV, per germline (reference sequence). The CDR3, as DNA: TGTGCCAGCAGTCCCCACCGGCAGGTTCGCGACGGCTACACCTTC. It yields the protein CASSPHRQVRDGYTF.

In DNA, the CDR3 is TGTGCCAGCTCACTACCCCCCGGACAGACCTATGGCTACACCTTC. It is translated as CASSLPPGQTYGYTF. The chain combines TRBV18 with TRBJ1-2; TRBD1 might be the D (6 bases). The V gene lost 4 bases and the J gene lost 4 bases, with 16 bases spanning the gap. Germline V gene sequence: CDR1 KGHSH, CDR2 LQKENI. The CDR3 spans 15 residues. Combining the CDR3 with reference TRBV18 and TRBJ1-2 gives the whole variable domain NAGVMQNPRHLVRRRGQEARLRCSPMKGHSHVYWYRQLPEEGLKFMVYLQKENIIDESGMPKERFSAEFPKEGPSILRIQQVVRGDSAAYFCASSLPPGQTYGYTFGSGTRLTVV.

This clone was detected once. The chain couples TRBV6-5 to TRBJ1-2, with D unclear. This CDR3 has 13 residues. The V and J ends lost 5 bases and 6 bases respectively, with 13 bases between them. From germline, CDR1 is MNHEY and CDR2 SVGAGI. CDR3 residues: CASSRSQNNGYTF. CDR3 coding DNA: TGTGCCAGCAGTAGGTCCCAAAATAATGGCTACACCTTC.

The genes are TRBV10-3 and TRBJ2-7; D not certain. CDR1 and CDR2 from the germline V gene are ENHRY and SYGVKD. The length of the CDR3 is 15 residues. V dropped 2 bases and J dropped 0 bases, with 11 bases sitting between them. The CDR3 region is CAISEGSLSSYEQYF. Here the CDR3 DNA reads TGTGCCATCAGTGAGGGTTCACTTAGCTCCTACGAGCAGTACTTC.

This chain links TRBV5-4 with TRBJ2-3, with 8 nucleotides matching TRBD1. V was clipped by 3 bases and J by 8 bases; unmatched bases: 8. This CDR3 comprises 14 residues. CDR1 and CDR2 (germline): SGHNT, YYREEE (reference sequence). The CDR3 loop is CASSSDRVEITQYF. The CDR3 region has the DNA TGTGCCAGCAGCTCGGACAGGGTAGAAATTACGCAGTATTTT.

J is TRBJ2-1 and V is TRBV9; D might be TRBD1 (5 bases). From germline, CDR1 is SGDLS and CDR2 YYNGEE. Between the trimmed V and J ends, which lost 4 bases and 9 bases, there was a span of 20 bases. CDR3 size: 15 residues. The CDR3 sequence: CASSPRFGAVGEQFF. CDR3 bases: TGTGCCAGCAGCCCAAGATTTGGGGCCGTAGGTGAGCAGTTCTTC.